A selection of T cell receptor beta chains follows, all from one sample in a study of blood T cell repertoires in COVID-19. Sequenced by immunoSEQ multiplex PCR; TCRdb stores in-frame clones only, minus some. The table includes over 250,000 clones, approximately 90% detected once. Material: PBMCs or T cells enriched from blood (not recorded which). All receptors derive from a man in his forties or fifties who had recovered from COVID-19. Both conserved end residues are part of each CDR3. D genes are given only for firm matches. Rows give clone size only sometimes, using once, few, many, or a class for an expanded clone.

J gene | clone size | V gene | D gene | CDR3 length | CDR3 DNA | CDR3 protein
TRBJ2-5 | NA | TRBV7-2 | TRBD1 | 15 | TGTGCCAGCAGCCGTCGGACAGGGGGCCAAGAGACCCAGTACTTC | CASSRRTGGQETQYF
TRBJ1-3 | NA | TRBV5-6 | TRBD1 | 18 | TGTGCCAGCAGCTTAGGCCAGGGACAGGCTAGTCCTGGAAACACCATATATTTT | CASSLGQGQASPGNTIYF
TRBJ1-4 | NA | TRBV25-1 | NA | 15 | TGTGCCAGCAGGGGGCGGGAAGGGATCGGTGAAAAACTGTTTTTT | CASRGREGIGEKLFF
TRBJ1-1 | NA | TRBV6-1 | NA | 14 | TGTGCCAGCAGTGAGAACAGGGCTTGGTCTGAAGCTTTCTTT | CASSENRAWSEAFF
TRBJ1-6 | once | TRBV5-4 | NA | 17 | TGTGCCAGCAGCTTGGTCAGTGCAGTTCCATTTAATTCACCCCTCCACTTT | CASSLVSAVPFNSPLHF
TRBJ2-5 | NA | TRBV6-6 | TRBD2 | 17 | TGTGCCAGCAGTCTAGGACTAGCGGGAGTATACCAAGAGACCCAGTACTTC | CASSLGLAGVYQETQYF
TRBJ1-5 | once | TRBV18 | TRBD1 | 15 | TGTGCCAGCTCACCGCAGGGGGGTAGCAATCAGCCCCAGCATTTT | CASSPQGGSNQPQHF
TRBJ1-5 | NA | TRBV7-9 | NA | 15 | TGTGCCAGCAGCTTAGAGTCTGGGGGGGGTCAGCCCCAGCATTTT | CASSLESGGGQPQHF
TRBJ2-1 | NA | TRBV5-1 | TRBD2 | 17 | TGCGCCAGCAGCTTGGAGGTGACTAGCGGGAGGATTTTGAAGCGGTTCTTC | CASSLEVTSGRILKRFF
TRBJ2-7 | few | TRBV25-1 | NA | 16 | TGTGCCAGCAGTGACGTAATCTGGGACATACCCTACGAGCAGTACTTC | CASSDVIWDIPYEQYF
TRBJ1-6 | NA | TRBV4-2 | NA | 14 | TGTGCCAGCAGCCAGAGCGGGGGAGTTTCACCCCTCCACTTT | CASSQSGGVSPLHF
TRBJ2-7 | NA | TRBV2 | TRBD2 | 15 | TGTGCCAGCACCCCTGGGGGGGGAGCGATTGTTGGGCAGTACTTC | CASTPGGGAIVGQYF
TRBJ1-1 | NA | TRBV2 | TRBD1 | 19 | TGTGCCAGCAATGACTTTAGGACAGGGGGCAGTCCCTATCAGACTGAAGCTTTCTTT | CASNDFRTGGSPYQTEAFF
TRBJ2-7 | NA | TRBV5-1 | TRBD1 | 14 | TGCGCCAGCAGCTTGGAACAGGGGACCTACGAGCAGTACTTC | CASSLEQGTYEQYF
TRBJ1-4 | NA | TRBV2 | NA | 14 | TGTGCCAGCAGACAGGGTAAATCTAATGAAAAACTGTTTTTT | CASRQGKSNEKLFF
TRBJ2-7 | once | TRBV5-4 | TRBD2 | 15 | TGTGCCAGCAGCTGGGCTAGCGGAGGAACCTACGAGCAGTACTTC | CASSWASGGTYEQYF
TRBJ2-1 | NA | TRBV7-6 | NA | 15 | TGTGCCAGCAGCTTAGCAGGGGCATCCTACAATGAGCAGTTCTTC | CASSLAGASYNEQFF
TRBJ2-3 | once | TRBV5-1 | TRBD2 | 15 | TGCGCCAGCAGCTGGGGACTAGCGGGAGGAGATACGCAGTATTTT | CASSWGLAGGDTQYF
TRBJ2-3 | medium-sized | TRBV7-2 | TRBD2 | 15 | TGTGCCAGCAGCTTAATACTAGCGGGAGGAGATACGCAGTATTTT | CASSLILAGGDTQYF
TRBJ1-3 | NA | TRBV7-3 | NA | 15 | TGTGCCAGCAGCTCTCTTGCGGGATCTGGAAACACCATATATTTT | CASSSLAGSGNTIYF
TRBJ2-7 | NA | TRBV6-5 | NA | 13 | TGTGCCAGCAGGGGGCGCTTCCCCTACGAGCAGTACTTC | CASRGRFPYEQYF
TRBJ2-2 | NA | TRBV19 | TRBD2 | 15 | TGTGCCAGTAGTGCGGGAGCCCCGAACACCGGGGAGCTGTTTTTT | CASSAGAPNTGELFF
TRBJ2-2 | few | TRBV29-1 | TRBD2 | 14 | TGCAGCGTAGGGACTAGCGGAAACACCGGGGAGCTGTTTTTT | CSVGTSGNTGELFF
TRBJ2-7 | NA | TRBV2 | TRBD1 | 18 | TGTGCCAGCAGTGACGGGACAGGGAATCGATACCTCTCCTACGAGCAGTACTTC | CASSDGTGNRYLSYEQYF
TRBJ1-2 | NA | TRBV7-2 | TRBD1 | 17 | TGTGCCAGCAGCTTAGTACGGACGGGCAGGGGGGACTATGGCTACACCTTC | CASSLVRTGRGDYGYTF
TRBJ2-3 | NA | TRBV27 | TRBD2 | 19 | TGTGCCAGCAGTTCAAGACTAGCGGGAGGGCCCATTAGCACAGATACGCAGTATTTT | CASSSRLAGGPISTDTQYF
TRBJ2-1 | NA | TRBV5-4 | NA | 13 | TGTGCCAGCAGCCCCCCGACTATAAGTGAGCAGTTCTTC | CASSPPTISEQFF
TRBJ2-2 | NA | TRBV29-1 | NA | 12 | TGCAGCAGCAGGGTGAACACCGGGGAGCTGTTTTTT | CSSRVNTGELFF
TRBJ2-3 | NA | TRBV18 | TRBD2 | 19 | TGTGCCAGCTCACCCCCGGGACTAGCGGGGGGCTATAGGGGAGATACGCAGTATTTT | CASSPPGLAGGYRGDTQYF
TRBJ2-4 | NA | TRBV21-1 | NA | 15 | TGTGCCAGCAACCTAGAGGGGGCCGAGGGAGACATTCAGTACTTC | CASNLEGAEGDIQYF
TRBJ2-2 | NA | TRBV7-3 | TRBD1 | 15 | TGTGCCAGCAGTCGAGACAGGGGGAACACCGGGGAGCTGTTTTTT | CASSRDRGNTGELFF
TRBJ1-5 | few | TRBV6-5 | TRBD1 | 15 | TGTGCCAGCAGGAGGACAGGCTATAGCAATCAGCCCCAGCATTTT | CASRRTGYSNQPQHF
TRBJ1-4 | NA | TRBV4-2 | TRBD1 | 17 | TGTGCCAGCAGCCAAGAATTCCGGGGACAGGGGGGTGAAAAACTGTTTTTT | CASSQEFRGQGGEKLFF
TRBJ2-3 | NA | TRBV7-2 | NA | 14 | TGTGCCAGCAGCTCGGACAGTAGCACAGATACGCAGTATTTT | CASSSDSSTDTQYF
TRBJ2-7 | NA | TRBV3-1/TRBV3-2 | NA | 15 | TGTGCCAGCAGCCCATTAAGCAGGGCCTCCTACGAGCAGTACTTC | CASSPLSRASYEQYF
TRBJ1-4 | NA | TRBV9 | TRBD1 | 14 | TGTGCCAGCAGCGTATGGGACAGTAATGAAAAACTGTTTTTT | CASSVWDSNEKLFF
TRBJ1-2 | NA | TRBV5-1 | NA | 15 | TGCGCCAGCAGCTTGGACAGGGCCAGGGTGGATGGCTACACCTTC | CASSLDRARVDGYTF
TRBJ2-3 | once | TRBV6-5 | NA | 16 | TGTGCCAGCAGTTACTCCACCGCAGGGGGCACAGATACGCAGTATTTT | CASSYSTAGGTDTQYF
TRBJ1-6 | NA | TRBV28 | NA | 14 | TGTGCCAGCAGAATCTCTTTAATTAATTCACCCCTCCACTTT | CASRISLINSPLHF
TRBJ2-7 | NA | TRBV9 | TRBD2 | 19 | TGTGCCAGCAGCCCCGGACTAGCGGGAGTTCTAAATATAAGATACGAGCAGTACTTC | CASSPGLAGVLNIRYEQYF
TRBJ2-7 | NA | TRBV9 | NA | 14 | TGTGCCAGCAGCGTAGGTGGCAACTCCTACGAGCAGTACTTC | CASSVGGNSYEQYF
TRBJ2-7 | NA | TRBV5-4 | TRBD1 | 17 | TGTGCCAGCAGCGCAGCTACGGACAGGGCCACCTCCTACGAGCAGTACTTC | CASSAATDRATSYEQYF
TRBJ2-3 | NA | TRBV5-4 | TRBD1 | 16 | TGTGCCAGCAGTAAAGCCGGGACAGGGGGTTTTACTACGCAGTATTTT | CASSKAGTGGFTTQYF
TRBJ2-4 | NA | TRBV19 | TRBD2 | 13 | TGTGCCACCATGCGGGGGGGCGCGAACATTCAGTACTTC | CATMRGGANIQYF
TRBJ2-7 | once | TRBV11-3 | NA | 17 | TGTGCCAGCAGCTCCACCGGACGGGATCCGCTATCCTACGAGCAGTACTTC | CASSSTGRDPLSYEQYF
TRBJ2-3 | NA | TRBV7-8 | NA | 16 | TGTGCCAGCAGCTTAGGTCGGGGATCCCTTCGGGATACGCAGTATTTT | CASSLGRGSLRDTQYF
TRBJ1-1 | once | TRBV3-1/TRBV3-2 | NA | 15 | TGTGCCAGCAGCCAAGTTGGCGGGTATTTCAATGAAGCTTTCTTT | CASSQVGGYFNEAFF
TRBJ2-7 | NA | TRBV10-3 | TRBD1 | 14 | TGTGCCTCCCAATCGCTACAGGGGCACTACGAGCAGTACTTC | CASQSLQGHYEQYF
TRBJ2-3 | NA | TRBV28 | NA | 16 | TGTGCCAGCAGTTTTTTTGCGGAGGCCCCCCCCGGTACGCAGTATTTT | CASSFFAEAPPGTQYF
TRBJ2-7 | few | TRBV7-8 | TRBD2 | 17 | TGTGCCAGCAGCTTAGCGGTGGTCTCCGGGGGGACCTACGAGCAGTACTTC | CASSLAVVSGGTYEQYF
TRBJ2-2 | NA | TRBV28 | NA | 11 | TGTGCCAGCAGTTTAGTCAGGGAGCTGTTTTTT | CASSLVRELFF
TRBJ2-7 | NA | TRBV6-6 | NA | 14 | TGTGCCAGCAGCGAGCAGGGTGTAGCCGACGAGCAGTACTTC | CASSEQGVADEQYF
TRBJ2-3 | NA | TRBV3-1/TRBV3-2 | TRBD1 | 15 | TGTGCCAGCAGCTTAGGGGGCCCTAGCATGAATACGCAGTATTTT | CASSLGGPSMNTQYF